This TCR beta chain was identified in a study of blood T cell repertoires in COVID-19. Study-wide background: Acute and convalescent COVID-19 samples came from the United States, Italy and Spain. T cells, B-cell-depleted T cells, or PBMCs supplied cDNA or gDNA.

CDR3 size: 14 residues. Deletions cut 4 bases from V and 1 base from J, with 10 bases between. CDR1 and CDR2 (germline): MNHEY, SMNVEV (reference sequence). A single count supports this clone. Original processing notes: Amplification of reference gene primers provided the estimated nucleated cell counts. Clones were sequenced by immunoSEQ multiplex PCR, and TCRdb holds only the in-frame ones, with some missing. The V and J calls and the clone size are those of that table, but D and trimming were determined from the DNA. The profile covers about 370,000 clones, with 80% to 90% appearing a single time and approximately 3% taken by the ten largest.

The sample consisted of peripheral blood. The clonotype was recovered from a woman aged 25 to 45 with COVID-19, enrolled during active disease. The chain carries TRBV27 and TRBJ1-1, with unresolved D. The CDR3 sequence is CASSSLPGNTEAFF. The CDR3 nucleotides are TGTGCCAGCAGTTCTCTCCCGGGGAACACTGAAGCTTTCTTT.